A single sample gave rise to the 20 T cell receptor beta chains below, sequenced in a study of PD-1 blockade in mismatch repair-deficient tumors. Produced via immunoSEQ multiplex PCR; TCRdb's table is partial and in-frame only. Among some 97,000 clones, approximately 83% were seen once, and the ten largest hold about 6.3%. The material sequenced was peripheral blood, taken roughly 35 weeks after starting pembrolizumab. The receptors originated from an adult with mismatch repair-deficient cancer.

This chain uses TRBV19 with TRBJ2-3; D remains unclear. Germline V lookup: CDR1 LNHDA, CDR2 SQIVND (reference sequence). CDR3 length: 13 amino acids. Between the trimmed V and J ends, which lost 5 bases and 1 base, there was a span of 7 bases. The CDR3 nucleotides are TGTGCCAGTAGTGTTGGTGGCACAGATACGCAGTATTTT. Translated, it gives CASSVGGTDTQYF.

V is TRBV4-1 and J is TRBJ2-5; 12 bases are shared with TRBD2. V shed 1 base and J 3 bases; nucleotides not matched to a gene: 3. The CDR3 spans 16 residues. Germline V gives CDR1 MGHRA, CDR2 YSYEKL. The CDR3 region has the DNA TGCGCCAGCAGCCAAGGCCTAGCGGGAGGGGAAGAGACCCAGTACTTC. It codes for CASSQGLAGGEETQYF.

The V and J genes are TRBV11-2 and TRBJ1-5; tentatively, D is TRBD1 (6 bases). The V end lost 5 bases, the J end lost 4 bases, and 6 bases lay between the germline ends. Germline V gene sequence: CDR1 SGHAT, CDR2 FQNNGV. This CDR3 has 12 amino acids. CDR3 sequence reads: CASSRGNQPQHF. The CDR3 coding sequence is TGTGCCAGCAGCAGGGGGAATCAGCCCCAGCATTTT.

The CDR3 DNA is TGTGCCAGCATCCGAAGTGCCCTTACGGGAGGGAACTACGAGCAGTACTTC. This gives the protein CASIRSALTGGNYEQYF. This chain links TRBV7-2 with TRBJ2-7, with TRBD2 matching over 8 bases. The CDR3 runs 17 residues. From germline, CDR1 is SGHTA and CDR2 FQGNSA. J gave up 3 bases and V 7 bases, and 17 bases lay outside the gene matches.

The chain is built from TRBV15 and TRBJ2-2; 7 bases fit TRBD1. Trimming removed 9 bases from V and 0 bases from J; junction bases left unmatched: 10. Germline V gives CDR1 LNHNV, CDR2 YYDKDF (reference sequence). The CDR3 spans 16 residues. In nucleotides, the CDR3 is TGTGCCACGAGCGAAGGGCAGGGGGCGAACACCGGGGAGCTGTTTTTT. Amino acids: CATSEGQGANTGELFF.

The chain is built from TRBV7-2 and TRBJ1-1; D unresolved. Germline V gene data show CDR1 as SGHTA and CDR2 as FQGNSA. The ends were cut back, 2 bases at V and 7 bases at J, with 5 bases in the middle. The CDR3 sequence is 11 residues long. CDR3 sequence reads: CASSLPDEAFF. CDR3 sequence (DNA): TGTGCCAGCAGCTTACCGGATGAAGCTTTCTTT.

V and J are TRBV29-1 and TRBJ1-2; the D is unclear. The CDR3 contains 12 residues. The germline V gene encodes CDR1 SQVTM and CDR2 ANQGSEA. The V gene lost 4 bases and the J gene lost 8 bases, with 14 bases spanning the gap. The CDR3 sequence is CSVGGSVGGYTF. The CDR3 bases are TGCAGCGTTGGGGGTAGCGTTGGGGGCTACACCTTC.

CDR3 in DNA: TGCGCCAGCAGAAACCGGGACAGGGGAGGGAATAACTATGGCTACACCTTC. It yields the protein CASRNRDRGGNNYGYTF. The V gene is TRBV5-1, the J gene TRBJ1-2, with 10 bases aligning to TRBD1. The CDR3 consists of 17 residues. V was clipped by 5 bases and J by 1 base; unmatched bases: 11. CDR1 and CDR2 (germline): SGHRS, YFSETQ.

This chain joins TRBV25-1 and TRBJ1-2, with 8 bases aligning to TRBD1. This CDR3 has 14 residues. From germline, CDR1 is MGHDK and CDR2 SYGVNS. Trimming removed 4 bases from V and 7 bases from J; junction bases left unmatched: 8. The CDR3 sequence is CASSADRGFLGYTF. DNA of the CDR3: TGTGCCAGCAGTGCAGACAGGGGATTCCTTGGCTACACCTTC.

The V and J genes are TRBV7-9 and TRBJ2-5; D might be TRBD1 (6 bases). In germline, CDR1 is SEHNR, CDR2 FQNEAQ (reference sequence). The CDR3 is made up of 14 amino acids. Trimming shortened V by 5 bases and J by 4 bases, and 14 bases separated the two germline ends. CDR3 sequence (DNA): TGTGCCAGCAGCGTGCAGGGGCACGGAGAGACCCAGTACTTC. Protein sequence: CASSVQGHGETQYF. The complete variable domain, with remaining parts taken from reference TRBV7-9 and TRBJ2-5, reads DTGVSQNPRHKITKRGQNVTFRCDPISEHNRLYWYRQTLGQGPEFLTYFQNEAQLEKSRLLSDRFSAERPKGSFSTLEIQRTEQGDSAMYLCASSVQGHGETQYFGPGTRLLVL.

The rearrangement links TRBV6-8 to TRBJ2-3, with a possible D match to TRBD2 (6 bases). Germline V gene data show CDR1 as MNHGY and CDR2 as SAAAGT. This CDR3 spans 17 amino acids. V dropped 2 bases and J dropped 3 bases, with 18 bases sitting between them. The CDR3 reads CASSYPPGGKVTDTQYF. DNA of the CDR3: TGTGCCAGCAGTTACCCCCCCGGGGGAAAAGTAACAGATACGCAGTATTTT.

The J gene is TRBJ2-7, the V gene TRBV6-5; D is ambiguous. The CDR3 spans 12 residues. V lost 5 bases, J lost 1 base, and 6 bases lay in between. Germline V CDR1 and CDR2: MNHEY, SVGAGI. DNA of the CDR3: TGTGCCAGCAGTCACCAATCCTACGAGCAGTACTTC. The encoded protein is CASSHQSYEQYF.

The chain combines TRBV5-1 with TRBJ1-4; no clear D. Germline CDR1 is SGHRS and CDR2 is YFSETQ. CDR3 length equals 16 residues. Trimming took 4 bases from V and 0 from J, leaving 13 bases between them. Here the CDR3 DNA reads TGCGCCAGCAGCACGGGCAGCACGGCAACTAATGAAAAACTGTTTTTT. Its protein is CASSTGSTATNEKLFF.

The V gene is TRBV19, the J gene TRBJ2-7; TRBD2 matches 10 bases. This CDR3 has 15 amino acids. Unmatched junction bases numbered 5, after V lost 3 bases and J lost 3 bases. CDR1 and CDR2 from the germline V gene are LNHDA and SQIVND (reference sequence). CDR3 DNA: TGTGCCAGTAGTATCGGAACTAGCGGGGTCTACGAGCAGTACTTC. Translated: CASSIGTSGVYEQYF.

The chain combines TRBV11-3 with TRBJ1-2; tentative D call: TRBD1 (6 bases). The CDR3 is 15 amino acids. Germline V CDR1 and CDR2: SGHNT, YENEEA. V was cut by 1 base and J by 4 bases, with 13 bases left in between. The CDR3 region has the DNA TGTGCCAGCAGCTTAGCAAGGGGGTCGGTCTATGGCTACACCTTC. Translation: CASSLARGSVYGYTF. The whole variable domain, filled in from reference TRBV11-3 and TRBJ1-2, reads EAGVVQSPRYKIIEKKQPVAFWCNPISGHNTLYWYLQNLGQGPELLIRYENEEAVDDSQLPKDRFSAERLKGVDSTLKIQPAELGDSAVYLCASSLARGSVYGYTFGSGTRLTVV.

The V gene is TRBV6-4, the J gene TRBJ2-1; 9 bases agree with TRBD2. The germline V gene has CDR1 MRHNA and CDR2 SNTAGT. V lost 3 bases and J lost 7; bases outside the gene matches: 1. The CDR3 covers 13 residues. The CDR3, as DNA: TGTGCCAGCAGTGAAGCGGGAGGTAATGAGCAGTTCTTC. As protein: CASSEAGGNEQFF.

The V gene is TRBV4-3, the J gene TRBJ1-4; 8 bases agree with TRBD1. The CDR3 sequence is 16 residues long. Germline loops: CDR1 LGHNA, CDR2 YSLEER. The V and J ends lost 0 bases and 7 bases, in that order; junction bases with no gene match: 7. This CDR3 reads CASSQEGTGGGEKLFF. The CDR3 DNA follows: TGCGCCAGCAGCCAAGAGGGAACAGGGGGTGGTGAAAAACTGTTTTTT.

This CDR3 is CASSLRQNTEAFF. In DNA form, the CDR3 reads TGTGCCAGCAGCTTACGACAGAACACTGAAGCTTTCTTT. This chain links TRBV7-2 with TRBJ1-1; D is unresolved. CDR1 is SGHTA and CDR2 is FQGNSA in the germline V gene. Between the trimmed V and J ends, which lost 2 bases and 1 base, there was a span of 5 bases. This CDR3 comprises 13 residues.

The CDR3 is CASSPRQNQPQHF. Here the CDR3 DNA reads TGTGCCAGCAGTCCTAGACAGAATCAGCCCCAGCATTTT. The J gene is TRBJ1-5, the V gene TRBV28, with D tentatively TRBD1 (5 bases). The germline V gene has CDR1 MDHEN and CDR2 SYDVKM. V lost 5 bases to trimming and J lost 4 bases, with 9 bases between them. The CDR3 length is 13 residues.

The table lists this clone with a few counts. The chain recombines TRBV29-1 with TRBJ1-2; D is unresolved. Germline V lookup: CDR1 SQVTM, CDR2 ANQGSEA. With 2 bases removed from V and 8 bases from J, the gap between germline ends came to 9 bases. This CDR3 has 11 residues. The CDR3 coding sequence is TGCAGCGTTGAATCGGTTCGAGGCTACACCTTC. Amino acids: CSVESVRGYTF.